This TCR beta chain emerged from a study of beta chain features in type 1 diabetes. This clone was seen a handful of times. The length of the CDR3 is 15 residues. Germline CDR1 is GTSNPN and CDR2 is SVGIG (reference sequence). V was pared by 0 bases and J by 4 bases, with 15 bases between. Sorted cells reached over 95% purity in every population. All of the isolated RNA was reverse transcribed, so expressed TCRB transcripts were sequenced. TCRdb's table, derived via immunoSEQ multiplex PCR, lists solely in-frame clones and lacks some. The sample holds around 340,000 clones, 20% seen once. The clonotype was recovered from a woman aged 18-35 years in good health. The chain couples TRBV30 to TRBJ2-5; a weak D match, TRBD2 (6 bases). The sequencing sample was made of naive CD4+ T cells from blood. The CDR3 reads CAWSVRDWILETQYF. The CDR3 nucleotides read TGTGCCTGGAGTGTACGGGACTGGATACTAGAGACCCAGTACTTC.